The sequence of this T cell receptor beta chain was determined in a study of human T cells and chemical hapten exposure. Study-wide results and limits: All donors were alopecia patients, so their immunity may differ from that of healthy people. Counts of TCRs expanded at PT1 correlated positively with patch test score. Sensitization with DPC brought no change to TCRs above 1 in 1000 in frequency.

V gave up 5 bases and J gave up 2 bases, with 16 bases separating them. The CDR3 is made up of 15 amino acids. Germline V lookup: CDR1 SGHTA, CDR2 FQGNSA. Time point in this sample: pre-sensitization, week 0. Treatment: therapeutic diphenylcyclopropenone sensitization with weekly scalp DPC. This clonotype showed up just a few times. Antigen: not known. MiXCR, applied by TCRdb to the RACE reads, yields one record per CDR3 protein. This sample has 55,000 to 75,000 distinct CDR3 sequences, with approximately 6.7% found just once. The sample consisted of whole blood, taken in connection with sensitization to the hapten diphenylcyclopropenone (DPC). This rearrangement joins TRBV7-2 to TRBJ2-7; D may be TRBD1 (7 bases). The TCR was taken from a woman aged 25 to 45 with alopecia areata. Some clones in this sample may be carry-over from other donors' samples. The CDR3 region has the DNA TGTGCCAGCAGCCCCCAGGGGGGACACACCTACGAGCAGTACTTC. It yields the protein CASSPQGGHTYEQYF.